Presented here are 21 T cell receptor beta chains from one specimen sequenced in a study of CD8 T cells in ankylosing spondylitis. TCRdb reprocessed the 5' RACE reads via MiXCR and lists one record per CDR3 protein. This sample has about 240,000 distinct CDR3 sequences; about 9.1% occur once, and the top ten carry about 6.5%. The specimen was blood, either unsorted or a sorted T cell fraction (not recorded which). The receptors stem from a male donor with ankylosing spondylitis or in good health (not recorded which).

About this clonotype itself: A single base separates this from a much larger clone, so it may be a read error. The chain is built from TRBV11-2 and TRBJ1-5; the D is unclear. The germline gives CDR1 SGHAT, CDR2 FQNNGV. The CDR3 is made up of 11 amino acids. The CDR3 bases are TGTGCCATCAGCTCTTCCGGGCCCCAGCATTTT. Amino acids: CAISSSGPQHF.

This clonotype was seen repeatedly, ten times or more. DNA for the CDR3: TGCAGTGCTAGGTCCCGGGGTTCGAACACCGGGGAGCTGTTTTTT. Its translation is CSARSRGSNTGELFF. The genes are TRBV20-1 and TRBJ2-2, with a tentative D call TRBD2 (5 bases). Germline CDR1 is DFQATT and CDR2 is SNEGSKA (reference sequence). CDR3 length: 15 residues. V lost 3 bases to trimming and J lost 0 bases, with 11 bases between them.

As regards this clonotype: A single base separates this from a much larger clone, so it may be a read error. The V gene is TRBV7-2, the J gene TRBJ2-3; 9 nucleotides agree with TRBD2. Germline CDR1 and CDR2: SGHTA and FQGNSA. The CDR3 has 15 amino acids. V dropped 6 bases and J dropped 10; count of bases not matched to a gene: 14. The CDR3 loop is CASRVEREARDPQYF. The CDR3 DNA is TGTGCCAGCAGAGTTGAGCGGGAGGCTCGGGATCCGCAGTATTTT. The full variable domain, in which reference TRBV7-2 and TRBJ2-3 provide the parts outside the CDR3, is GAGVSQSPSNKVTEKGKDVELRCDPISGHTALYWYRQSLGQGLEFLIYFQGNSAPDKSGLPSDRFSAERTGGSVSTLTIQRTQQEDSAVYLCASRVEREARDPQYFGPGTRLTVL.

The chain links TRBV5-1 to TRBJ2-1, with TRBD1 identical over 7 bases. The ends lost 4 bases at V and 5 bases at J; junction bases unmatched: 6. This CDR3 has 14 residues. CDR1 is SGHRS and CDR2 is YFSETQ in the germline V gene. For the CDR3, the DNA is TGCGCCAGCAGCACCGACAGGGAAAACAATGAGCAGTTCTTC. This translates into CASSTDRENNEQFF.

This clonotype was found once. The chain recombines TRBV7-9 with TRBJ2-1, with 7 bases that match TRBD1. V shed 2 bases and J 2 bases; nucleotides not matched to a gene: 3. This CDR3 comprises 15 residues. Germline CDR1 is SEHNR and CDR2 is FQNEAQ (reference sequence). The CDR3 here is CASSLNRGPYNEQFF. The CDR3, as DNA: TGTGCCAGCAGCTTAAACAGGGGTCCCTACAATGAGCAGTTCTTC.

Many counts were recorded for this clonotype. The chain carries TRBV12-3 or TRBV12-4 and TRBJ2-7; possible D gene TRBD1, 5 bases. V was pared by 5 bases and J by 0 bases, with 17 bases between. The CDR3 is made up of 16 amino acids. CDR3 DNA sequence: TGTGCCAGCAGTCCCCAGGGCAGTTGGCGCTCCTACGAGCAGTACTTC. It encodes CASSPQGSWRSYEQYF.

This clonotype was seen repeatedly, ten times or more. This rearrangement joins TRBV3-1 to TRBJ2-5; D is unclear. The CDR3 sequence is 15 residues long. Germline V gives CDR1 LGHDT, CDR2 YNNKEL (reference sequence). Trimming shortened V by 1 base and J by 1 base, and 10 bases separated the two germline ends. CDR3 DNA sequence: TGTGCCAGCAGCCAAGCGCTTGGGCTCCAAGAGACCCAGTACTTC. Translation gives CASSQALGLQETQYF.

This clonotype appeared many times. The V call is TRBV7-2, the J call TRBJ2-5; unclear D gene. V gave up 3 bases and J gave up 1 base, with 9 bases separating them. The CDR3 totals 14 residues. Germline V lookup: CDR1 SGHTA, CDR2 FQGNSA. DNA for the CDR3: TGTGCCAGCAGCTTCCAGCGACTCCAAGAGACCCAGTACTTC. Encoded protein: CASSFQRLQETQYF.

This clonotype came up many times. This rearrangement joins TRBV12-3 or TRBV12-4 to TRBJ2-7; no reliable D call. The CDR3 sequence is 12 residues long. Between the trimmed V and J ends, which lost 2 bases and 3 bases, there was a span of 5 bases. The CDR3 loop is CASSLLSYEQYF. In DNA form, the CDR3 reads TGTGCCAGCAGTTTACTCAGCTACGAGCAGTACTTC.

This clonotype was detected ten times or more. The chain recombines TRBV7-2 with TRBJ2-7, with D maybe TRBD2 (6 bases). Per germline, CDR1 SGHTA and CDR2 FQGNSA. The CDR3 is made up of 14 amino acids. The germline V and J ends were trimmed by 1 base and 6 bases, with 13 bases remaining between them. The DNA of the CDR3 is TGTGCCAGCAGCTTAGTTTCCGGGAGTAGCGAGCAGTACTTC. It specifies CASSLVSGSSEQYF.

CDR3 loop: CASSLGLTGGTEAFF. The DNA for the CDR3 is TGCGCCAGCAGCTTGGGATTAACAGGCGGCACTGAAGCTTTCTTT. This chain connects TRBV5-1 to TRBJ1-1; D possibly corresponds to TRBD1 (5 bases). This CDR3 is built from 15 residues. V lost 0 bases, J lost 4 bases, and 13 bases lay in between. Germline loops: CDR1 SGHRS, CDR2 YFSETQ.

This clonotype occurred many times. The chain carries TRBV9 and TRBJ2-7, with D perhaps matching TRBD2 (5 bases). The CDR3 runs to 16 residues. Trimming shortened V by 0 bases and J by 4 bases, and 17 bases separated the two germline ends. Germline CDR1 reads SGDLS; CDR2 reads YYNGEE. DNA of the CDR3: TGTGCCAGCAGCGTAGACGTCGGGAATGTAGGGTACGAGCAGTACTTC. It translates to CASSVDVGNVGYEQYF. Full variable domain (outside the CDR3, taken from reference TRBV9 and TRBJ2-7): DSGVTQTPKHLITATGQRVTLRCSPRSGDLSVYWYQQSLDQGLQFLIQYYNGEERAKGNILERFSAQQFPDLHSELNLSSLELGDSALYFCASSVDVGNVGYEQYFGPGTRLTVT.

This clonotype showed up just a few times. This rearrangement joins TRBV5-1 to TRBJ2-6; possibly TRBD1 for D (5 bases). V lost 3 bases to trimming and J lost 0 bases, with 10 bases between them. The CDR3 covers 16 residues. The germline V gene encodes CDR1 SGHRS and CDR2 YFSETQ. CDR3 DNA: TGCGCCAGCAGCTCCCGACAGTCCTCTGGGGCCAACGTCCTGACTTTC. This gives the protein CASSSRQSSGANVLTF.

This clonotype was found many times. The CDR3 coding sequence is TGCAGCGTAGAGGGACGGCTAGCTAACTATGGCTACACCTTC. Translation: CSVEGRLANYGYTF. The chain carries TRBV29-1 and TRBJ1-2; D is perhaps TRBD1 (5 bases). The germline CDR1 and CDR2 sequences are SQVTM and ANQGSEA. Trimming stripped 6 bases from V and 0 bases from J, with 14 bases between. The CDR3 spans 14 residues.

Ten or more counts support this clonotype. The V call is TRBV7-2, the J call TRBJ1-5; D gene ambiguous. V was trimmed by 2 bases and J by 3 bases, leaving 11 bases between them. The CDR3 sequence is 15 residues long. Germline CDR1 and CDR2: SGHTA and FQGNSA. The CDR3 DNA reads TGTGCCAGCAGCTTATTGACCCTAAACAATCAGCCCCAGCATTTT. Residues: CASSLLTLNNQPQHF.

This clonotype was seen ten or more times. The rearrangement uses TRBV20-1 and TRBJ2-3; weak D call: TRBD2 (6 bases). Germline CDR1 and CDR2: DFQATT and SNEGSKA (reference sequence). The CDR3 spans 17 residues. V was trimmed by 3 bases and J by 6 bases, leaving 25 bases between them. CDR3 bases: TGCAGTGCTAGGCCTATCCCGGGAGCCACTGGGACGGATACGCAGTATTTT. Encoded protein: CSARPIPGATGTDTQYF.

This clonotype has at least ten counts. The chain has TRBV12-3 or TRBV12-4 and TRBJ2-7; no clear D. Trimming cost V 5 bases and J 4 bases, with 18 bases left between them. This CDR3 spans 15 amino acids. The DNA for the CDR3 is TGTGCCAGCAGTGCCGCCCAGATATCTTCTTACGAGCAGTACTTC. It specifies CASSAAQISSYEQYF.

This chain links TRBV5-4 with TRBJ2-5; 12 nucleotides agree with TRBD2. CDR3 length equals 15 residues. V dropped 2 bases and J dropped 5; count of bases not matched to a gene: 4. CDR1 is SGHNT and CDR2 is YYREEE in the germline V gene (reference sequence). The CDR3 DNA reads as TGTGCCAGCAGCTTTACTAGCGGGGGGTGGGAGACCCAGTACTTC. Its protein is CASSFTSGGWETQYF. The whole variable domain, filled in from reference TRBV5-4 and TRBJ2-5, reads ETGVTQSPTHLIKTRGQQVTLRCSSQSGHNTVSWYQQALGQGPQFIFQYYREEENGRGNFPPRFSGLQFPNYSSELNVNALELDDSALYLCASSFTSGGWETQYFGPGTRLLVL.

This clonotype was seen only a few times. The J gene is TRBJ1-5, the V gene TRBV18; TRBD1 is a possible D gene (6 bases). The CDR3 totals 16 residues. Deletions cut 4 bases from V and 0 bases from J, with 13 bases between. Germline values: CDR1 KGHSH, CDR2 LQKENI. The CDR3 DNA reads TGTGCCAGCTCACAGGACAGAAGTTATAGCAATCAGCCCCAGCATTTT. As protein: CASSQDRSYSNQPQHF.

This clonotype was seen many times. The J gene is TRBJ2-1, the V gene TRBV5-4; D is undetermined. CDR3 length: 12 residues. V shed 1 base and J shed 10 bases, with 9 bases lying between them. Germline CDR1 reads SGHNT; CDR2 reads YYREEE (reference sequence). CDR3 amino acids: CASSLFRNEQFF. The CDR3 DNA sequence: TGTGCCAGCAGCTTGTTCCGGAACGAGCAGTTCTTC.

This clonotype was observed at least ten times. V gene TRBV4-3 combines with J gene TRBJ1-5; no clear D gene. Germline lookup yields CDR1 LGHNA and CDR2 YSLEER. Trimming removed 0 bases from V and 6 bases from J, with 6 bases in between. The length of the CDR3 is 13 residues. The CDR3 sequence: CASSQDLGQPQHF. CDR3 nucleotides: TGCGCCAGCAGCCAAGATTTGGGTCAGCCCCAGCATTTT.